These 29 T cell receptor beta chains came from one sample sequenced in a study of CXCR3-negative and CXCR3-positive naive CD8 T cells. Study conclusions and caveats: Naive cells that were CXCR3-positive had more hydrophobic TRB CDR3s (compared with CXCR3-negative naive cells).

The method, 5' RACE with UMI labels, was used to prepare the TRB cDNA libraries. After re-calling the 5' RACE reads, TCRdb lists one entry per CDR3 protein, DNA absent. This table holds 65,000 to 75,000 distinct CDR3 sequences. Their cognate antigens are unknown. The sequenced sample consisted of naive CXCR3+ CD8+ T cells from blood. Subset described: CD45RO-CCR7+CD27+CD95- naive CD8+ T cells expressing CXCR3 (TNR3+). The receptors were sampled from a human donor in good health. Some clones in this sample may be carry-over from other donors' samples.

J is TRBJ2-1 and V is TRBV7-3. The CDR3 length is 12 residues. Germline V gene lookup returns CDR1 SGHTA and CDR2 FQGTGA. CDR3: CASSFNSNEQFF. The full variable domain, its missing parts supplied by reference TRBV7-3 and TRBJ2-1, is GAGVSQTPSNKVTEKGKYVELRCDPISGHTALYWYRQSLGQGPEFLIYFQGTGAADDSGLPNDRFFAVRPEGSVSTLKIQRTERGDSAVYLCASSFNSNEQFFGPGTRLTVL.

The chain carries TRBV20-1 and TRBJ2-1; checking the TCRdb D call of TRBD1 is not possible without DNA. The CDR3 runs 15 residues. Germline V gene sequence: CDR1 DFQATT, CDR2 SNEGSKA (reference sequence). The CDR3 region is CSARDHQVPYNEQFF.

This chain joins TRBV28 and TRBJ2-1; checking the TCRdb D call of TRBD2 is not possible without DNA. Germline V gene lookup returns CDR1 MDHEN and CDR2 SYDVKM. The CDR3 runs 15 residues. CDR3 sequence: CASGPYRESDPEQFF. Full variable domain (rest looked up from reference TRBV28 and TRBJ2-1): DVKVTQSSRYLVKRTGEKVFLECVQDMDHENMFWYRQDPGLGLRLIYFSYDVKMKEKGDIPEGYSVSREKKERFSLILESASTNQTSMYLCASGPYRESDPEQFFGPGTRLTVL.

CDR3: CASSLAGGLSYNEQFF. This chain connects TRBV27 to TRBJ2-1; absent DNA, TCRdb's TRBD1 call cannot be checked. This CDR3 is built from 16 residues. Germline CDR1 and CDR2: MNHEY and SMNVEV (reference sequence).

The rearrangement joins TRBV6-5 to TRBJ2-7. The CDR3 runs 13 residues. CDR1 is MNHEY, CDR2 SVGAGI, per germline. CDR3 loop: CASSYSILGEQYF.

This sequence joins TRBV5-5 and TRBJ2-7; TCRdb picks TRBD2, but there is no DNA to check that call. The CDR3 length is 15 residues. Looked up from germline, CDR1 is SGHKS and CDR2 is YYEKEE (reference sequence). The CDR3 is CASSFYSGGTYEHYF.

The genes are TRBV29-1 and TRBJ1-1. The germline CDR1 and CDR2 sequences are SQVTM and ANQGSEA. The CDR3 spans 12 residues. The chain's CDR3 is CSVVFMNTEAFF.

The genes are TRBV11-2 and TRBJ2-5; TCRdb lists TRBD1, though no DNA is available to test this call. The CDR3 is 15 residues long. The germline V gene encodes CDR1 SGHAT and CDR2 FQNNGV. CDR3 residues: CASSLAPRDQETQYF.

This chain connects TRBV7-9 to TRBJ2-7; TCRdb selects TRBD1, and the lack of DNA leaves this call unchecked. Germline V gives CDR1 SEHNR, CDR2 FQNEAQ (reference sequence). The CDR3 contains 13 residues. The CDR3 sequence: CASSKGQYYEQYF.

This chain joins TRBV29-1 and TRBJ2-2; TCRdb returns TRBD1, unconfirmable since there is no DNA. The germline V gene has CDR1 SQVTM and CDR2 ANQGSEA. The CDR3 totals 11 residues. This CDR3 reads CSAQGSGELFF.

This chain connects TRBV10-3 to TRBJ1-3; the D gene TCRdb calls, TRBD1, cannot be checked with no DNA. This CDR3 is built from 17 residues. The germline V gene has CDR1 ENHRY and CDR2 SYGVKD. The CDR3 loop reads CAISESWTGATGNTIYF.

The J gene is TRBJ2-5, the V gene TRBV7-8; there is no DNA to check the TCRdb D call of TRBD1. The CDR3 is 15 amino acids. Germline-derived CDR1 and CDR2 are SGHVS and FQNEAQ. The CDR3 reads CASSLAQRALETQYF.

The V and J genes are TRBV28 and TRBJ2-1; TCRdb's D call of TRBD1 is untestable without DNA. The length of the CDR3 is 14 residues. CDR1 is MDHEN, CDR2 SYDVKM, per germline. CDR3 residues: CASSLQGALNEQFF.

This chain uses TRBV6-2 or TRBV6-3 with TRBJ2-2; the D call from TCRdb, TRBD1, cannot be confirmed without DNA. Germline CDR1 MNHEY, CDR2 SVGEGT. The CDR3 sequence is 14 residues long. The CDR3 region is CASSTTGNTGELFF.

The CDR3 region is CASSPQSSYEQYF. The chain uses TRBV21-1 and TRBJ2-7. TRBV21-1 is a pseudogene. The CDR3 sequence is 13 residues long.

The chain uses TRBV6-2 or TRBV6-3 and TRBJ1-1. The V gene's germline CDR1 is MNHEY and CDR2 SVGEGT. This CDR3 is 16 amino acids long. CDR3 residues: CASSYHGDLLGTEAFF.

The chain carries TRBV28 and TRBJ2-5; the TCRdb D gene call, TRBD1, has no DNA to confirm it. From germline, CDR1 is MDHEN and CDR2 SYDVKM. The CDR3 covers 19 residues. The CDR3 is CASSPSQGAPSGYFRTQYF.

This chain uses TRBV12-3 or TRBV12-4 with TRBJ2-1; no DNA is available, so the TRBD1 call from TCRdb remains unchecked. CDR3 size: 16 residues. CDR3 protein: CASSFTQVSSYNEQFF.

The chain carries TRBV5-1 and TRBJ2-7; the D call from TCRdb, TRBD1, cannot be confirmed without DNA. The CDR3 length is 15 residues. Per the germline V gene, CDR1 is SGHRS and CDR2 is YFSETQ. CDR3 residues: CASSPGQGTYYEQYF. Filled out from reference TRBV5-1 and TRBJ2-7, the complete variable domain reads KAGVTQTPRYLIKTRGQQVTLSCSPISGHRSVSWYQQTPGQGLQFLFEYFSETQRNKGNFPGRFSGRQFSNSRSEMNVSTLELGDSALYLCASSPGQGTYYEQYFGPGTRLTVT.

The chain links TRBV7-2 to TRBJ2-1; absent DNA, TCRdb's TRBD1 call cannot be checked. CDR1 and CDR2 from the germline V gene are SGHTA and FQGNSA. The CDR3 covers 16 residues. Here the CDR3 reads CASSLAGTGWGNEQFF.

J is TRBJ2-1 and V is TRBV15; TCRdb names TRBD1, which stays unverified in the absence of DNA. The CDR3 has 14 residues. Germline values: CDR1 LNHNV, CDR2 YYDKDF (reference sequence). The CDR3 sequence is CATDAGAGNNEQFF.

The CDR3 sequence: CATSRSGTGAGELFF. The chain joins TRBV15 to TRBJ2-2; TCRdb's D call, TRBD1, is unchecked because there is no DNA. The CDR3 covers 15 residues. Germline CDR1 and CDR2: LNHNV and YYDKDF (reference sequence).

The chain employs TRBV29-1 and TRBJ2-7; without DNA, the TCRdb call of TRBD1 cannot be checked. Germline lookup yields CDR1 SQVTM and CDR2 ANQGSEA. This CDR3 region has 15 residues. CDR3 sequence: CSVEDPGTESYEQYF.

The chain couples TRBV7-3 to TRBJ1-1; TCRdb reports TRBD1, a call that lacks DNA to check it against. The germline V gene encodes CDR1 SGHTA and CDR2 FQGTGA. CDR3 size: 14 residues. The CDR3 is CASSSLGGLTEAFF.

The V gene is TRBV7-9, the J gene TRBJ1-1; TCRdb's D call, TRBD1, is unchecked because there is no DNA. CDR1 is SEHNR and CDR2 is FQNEAQ in the germline V gene (reference sequence). This CDR3 is 13 amino acids long. CDR3 in amino acids: CAFPGQGNTEAFF.

The chain is built from TRBV30 and TRBJ1-1. This CDR3 has 15 residues. Germline CDR1 reads GTSNPN; CDR2 reads SVGIG (reference sequence). The CDR3 spells CAWSVREALNTEAFF.

The chain combines TRBV29-1 with TRBJ2-2; TCRdb's D gene call, TRBD1, goes unchecked for lack of DNA. This CDR3 region has 13 residues. Per the germline V gene, CDR1 is SQVTM and CDR2 is ANQGSEA. The CDR3 sequence is CSVEDRETGELFF.

CDR3 residues: CASSFGTGFFEQYF. The chain uses TRBV5-6 and TRBJ2-7; the D call from TCRdb, TRBD1, cannot be confirmed without DNA. This CDR3 spans 14 amino acids. Germline V gene sequence: CDR1 SGHDT, CDR2 YYEEEE.

The J gene is TRBJ2-7, the V gene TRBV12-3 or TRBV12-4; TCRdb's assignment of TRBD1 cannot be checked, as there is no DNA. The CDR3 length is 14 residues. CDR3 residues: CASSPPDGPFEQYF.